The clone carrying this T cell receptor beta chain appeared a few times. Its specificity is not known. Analysis merged second doses at about 4 or about 12 weeks. Clones were sequenced by immunoSEQ multiplex PCR, and TCRdb holds only the in-frame ones, with some missing. This sample has over 70,000 clones, with about nine tenths found just once. This sample stems from a study of T cell responses to AZD1222 COVID-19 vaccine. The study, taken as a whole, reports: Among spike-specific TCRs, nearly half reportedly target unmutated variant regions.

The length of the CDR3 is 14 residues. The germline V gene encodes CDR1 KGHSH and CDR2 LQKENI. Trimming left V 2 bases short and J 8 bases short, with 10 bases between. J is TRBJ1-6 and V is TRBV18; TRBD1 might be the D (5 bases). The receptor comes from an adult who received the AZD1222 COVID-19 vaccine. The starting material was peripheral blood, obtained 28 days after the second AZD1222 dose. The CDR3 sequence: CASSPGGKDSPLHF. CDR3 nucleotides: TGTGCCAGCTCACCAGGGGGAAAAGATTCACCCCTCCACTTT.